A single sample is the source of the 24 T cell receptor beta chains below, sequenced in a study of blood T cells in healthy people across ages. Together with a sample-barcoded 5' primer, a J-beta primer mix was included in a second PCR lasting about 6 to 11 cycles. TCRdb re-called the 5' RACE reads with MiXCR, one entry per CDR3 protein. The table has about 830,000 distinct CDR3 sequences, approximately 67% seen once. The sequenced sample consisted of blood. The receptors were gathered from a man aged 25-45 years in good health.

The CDR3 DNA is TGTGCCACAAACGAGCAGTACTTC. Amino acid sequence: CATNEQYF. The gene calls are TRBV6-2 or TRBV6-3 and TRBJ2-7; D remains unclear. This CDR3 has 8 amino acids. The V gene's germline CDR1 is MNHEY and CDR2 SVGEGT. V was clipped by 10 bases and J by 5 bases, with 3 bases between them.

The DNA for the CDR3 is TGTGCCAGCAGGTGGGAGGGAAACGATCAGTTCTTC. Amino acid sequence: CASRWEGNDQFF. The chain links TRBV2 to TRBJ2-1; 7 nucleotides align to TRBD2. The germline CDR1 and CDR2 sequences are SNHLY and FYNNEI. The ends lost 6 bases at V and 13 bases at J; junction bases unmatched: 9. The CDR3 extends over 12 amino acids.

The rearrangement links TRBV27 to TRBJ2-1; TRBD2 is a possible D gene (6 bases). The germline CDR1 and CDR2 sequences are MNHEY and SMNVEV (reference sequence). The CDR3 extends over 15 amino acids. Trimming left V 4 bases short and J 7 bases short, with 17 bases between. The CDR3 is CASSSVPYGRNEQFF. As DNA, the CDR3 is TGTGCCAGCAGTTCTGTACCCTACGGGAGAAATGAGCAGTTCTTC.

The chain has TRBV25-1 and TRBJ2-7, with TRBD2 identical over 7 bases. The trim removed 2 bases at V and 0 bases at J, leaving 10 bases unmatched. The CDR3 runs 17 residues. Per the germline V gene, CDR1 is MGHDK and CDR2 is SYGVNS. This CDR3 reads CASSETVGRGSSYEQYF. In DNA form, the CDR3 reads TGTGCCAGCAGTGAAACCGTCGGGCGGGGGAGCTCCTACGAGCAGTACTTC.

As DNA, the CDR3 is TGCGCCAGCAGCGGGACAGGAGCTGGAAACACCATATATTTT. Residues: CASSGTGAGNTIYF. This chain uses TRBV5-1 with TRBJ1-3; TRBD1 agrees at 8 bases. CDR3 length equals 14 residues. Per germline, CDR1 SGHRS and CDR2 YFSETQ. V was clipped by 4 bases and J by 2 bases; unmatched bases: 2. Filled out from reference TRBV5-1 and TRBJ1-3, the complete variable domain reads KAGVTQTPRYLIKTRGQQVTLSCSPISGHRSVSWYQQTPGQGLQFLFEYFSETQRNKGNFPGRFSGRQFSNSRSEMNVSTLELGDSALYLCASSGTGAGNTIYFGEGSWLTVV.

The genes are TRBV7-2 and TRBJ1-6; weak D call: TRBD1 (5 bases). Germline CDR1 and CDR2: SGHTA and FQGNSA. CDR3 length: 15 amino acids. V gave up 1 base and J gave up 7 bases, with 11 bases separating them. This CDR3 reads CASSLGGSRNSPLHF. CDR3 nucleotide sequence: TGTGCCAGCAGCTTAGGGGGCAGCCGAAATTCACCCCTCCACTTT. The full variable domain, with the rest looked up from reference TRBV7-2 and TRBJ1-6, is GAGVSQSPSNKVTEKGKDVELRCDPISGHTALYWYRQSLGQGLEFLIYFQGNSAPDKSGLPSDRFSAERTGGSVSTLTIQRTQQEDSAVYLCASSLGGSRNSPLHFGNGTRLTVT.

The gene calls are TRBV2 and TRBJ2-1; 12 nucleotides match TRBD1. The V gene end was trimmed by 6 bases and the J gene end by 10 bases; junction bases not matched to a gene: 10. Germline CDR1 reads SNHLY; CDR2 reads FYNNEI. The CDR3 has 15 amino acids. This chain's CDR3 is CASSSGTGGQYEQFF. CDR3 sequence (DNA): TGTGCCAGCAGCTCCGGGACAGGGGGCCAATACGAGCAGTTCTTC.

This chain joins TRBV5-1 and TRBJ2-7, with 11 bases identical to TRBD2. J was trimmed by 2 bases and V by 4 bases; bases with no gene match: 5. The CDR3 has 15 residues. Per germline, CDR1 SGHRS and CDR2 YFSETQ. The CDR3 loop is CASSRRLAGTYEQYF. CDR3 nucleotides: TGCGCCAGCAGCCGCAGACTAGCGGGGACCTACGAGCAGTACTTC.

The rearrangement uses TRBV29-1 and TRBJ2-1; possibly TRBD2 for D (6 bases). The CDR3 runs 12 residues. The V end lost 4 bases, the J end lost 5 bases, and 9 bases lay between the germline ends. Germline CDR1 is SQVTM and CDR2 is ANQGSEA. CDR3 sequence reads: CSVAAGNNEQFF. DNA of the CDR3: TGCAGCGTTGCGGCGGGAAACAATGAGCAGTTCTTC.

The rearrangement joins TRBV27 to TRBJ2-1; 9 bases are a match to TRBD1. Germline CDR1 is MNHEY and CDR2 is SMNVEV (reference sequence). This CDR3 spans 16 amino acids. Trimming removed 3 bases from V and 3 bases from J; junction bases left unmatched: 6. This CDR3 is CASSFGGQGIYNEQFF. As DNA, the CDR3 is TGTGCCAGCAGTTTCGGAGGACAGGGGATCTACAATGAGCAGTTCTTC.

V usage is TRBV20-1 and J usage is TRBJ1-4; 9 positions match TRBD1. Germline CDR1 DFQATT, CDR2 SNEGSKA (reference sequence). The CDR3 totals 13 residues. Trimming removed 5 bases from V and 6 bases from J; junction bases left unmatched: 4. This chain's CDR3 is CSAPGQGDEKLFF. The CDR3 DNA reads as TGCAGTGCTCCGGGACAGGGAGATGAAAAACTGTTTTTT.

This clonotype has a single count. This CDR3 reads CASSPTSGRIEQFF. The DNA for the CDR3 is TGTGCCAGCAGTCCGACTTCAGGGAGGATTGAGCAGTTCTTC. The chain links TRBV28 to TRBJ2-1; TRBD2 might be the D (6 bases). Germline V gene data show CDR1 as MDHEN and CDR2 as SYDVKM. The CDR3 spans 14 residues. The ends were cut back, 5 bases at V and 9 bases at J, with 17 bases in the middle.

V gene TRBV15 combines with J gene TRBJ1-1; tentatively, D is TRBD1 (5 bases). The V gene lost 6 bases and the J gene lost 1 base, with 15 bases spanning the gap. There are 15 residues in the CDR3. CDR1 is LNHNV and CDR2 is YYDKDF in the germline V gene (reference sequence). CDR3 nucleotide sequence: TGTGCCACCAGTCCTCGGAAGGGGAAGAACACTGAAGCTTTCTTT. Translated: CATSPRKGKNTEAFF.

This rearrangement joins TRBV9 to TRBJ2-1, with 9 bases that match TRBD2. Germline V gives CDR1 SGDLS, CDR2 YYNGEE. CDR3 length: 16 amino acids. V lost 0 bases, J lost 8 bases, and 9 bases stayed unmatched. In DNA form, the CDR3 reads TGTGCCAGCAGCGTAGCGGGCGGGGGGGCTCGCCATGAGCAGTTCTTC. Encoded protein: CASSVAGGGARHEQFF.

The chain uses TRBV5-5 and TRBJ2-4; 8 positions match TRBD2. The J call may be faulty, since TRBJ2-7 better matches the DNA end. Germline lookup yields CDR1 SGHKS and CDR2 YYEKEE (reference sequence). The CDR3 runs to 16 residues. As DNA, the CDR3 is TGTGCCAGCAATCCGAGCGGGGGACTAGGGCTTTACGAGCAGTACTTC. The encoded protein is CASNPSGGLGLYEQYF.

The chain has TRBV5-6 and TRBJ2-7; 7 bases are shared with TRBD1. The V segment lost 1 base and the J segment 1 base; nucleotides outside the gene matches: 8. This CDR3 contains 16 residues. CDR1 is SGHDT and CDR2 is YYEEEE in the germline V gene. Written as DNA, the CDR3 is TGTGCCAGCAGCTTGAGATTTAGGACAGGTTCCTACGAGCAGTACTTC. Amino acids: CASSLRFRTGSYEQYF.

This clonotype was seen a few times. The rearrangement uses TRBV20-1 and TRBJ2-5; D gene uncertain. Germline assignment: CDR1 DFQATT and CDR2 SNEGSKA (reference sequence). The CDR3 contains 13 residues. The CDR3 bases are TGCAGCCTTAGATCAGACTGGCAAGAGACCCAGTACTTC. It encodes CSLRSDWQETQYF.

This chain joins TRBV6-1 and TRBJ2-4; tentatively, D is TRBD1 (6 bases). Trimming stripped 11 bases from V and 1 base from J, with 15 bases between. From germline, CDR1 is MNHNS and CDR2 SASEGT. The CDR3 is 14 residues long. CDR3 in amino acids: CAGEGDRAKNIQYF. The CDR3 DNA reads TGTGCCGGCGAGGGGGATCGGGCCAAAAACATTCAGTACTTC.

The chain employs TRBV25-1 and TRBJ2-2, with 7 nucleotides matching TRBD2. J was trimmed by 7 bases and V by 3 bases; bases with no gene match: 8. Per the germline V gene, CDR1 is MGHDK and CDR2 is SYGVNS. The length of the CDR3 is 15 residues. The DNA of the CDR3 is TGTGCCAGCAGTGAGGGGGGGGGAGTGTTCGGGGAGCTGTTTTTT. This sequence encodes CASSEGGGVFGELFF.

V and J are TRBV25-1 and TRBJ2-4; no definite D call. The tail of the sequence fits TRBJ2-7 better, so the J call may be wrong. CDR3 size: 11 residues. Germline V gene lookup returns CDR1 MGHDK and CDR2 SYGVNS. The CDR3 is CASSALNEQYF. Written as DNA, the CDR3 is TGTGCCAGCAGTGCCCTGAACGAGCAGTACTTC.

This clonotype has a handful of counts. In DNA form, the CDR3 reads TGCAGCGTCCTGGACAGGGCCTCTAACTCGGTCCAGTACTTC. Translated, it gives CSVLDRASNSVQYF. This sequence joins TRBV29-1 and TRBJ2-5; 8 bases agree with TRBD1. The germline gives CDR1 SQVTM, CDR2 ANQGSEA. The V segment lost 6 bases and the J segment 10 bases; nucleotides outside the gene matches: 16. This CDR3 region has 14 residues. Together with reference TRBV29-1 and TRBJ2-5, the CDR3 gives the full variable domain: SAVISQKPSRDICQRGTSLTIQCQVDSQVTMMFWYRQQPGQSLTLIATANQGSEATYESGFVIDKFPISRPNLTFSTLTVSNMSPEDSSIYLCSVLDRASNSVQYFGPGTRLLVL.

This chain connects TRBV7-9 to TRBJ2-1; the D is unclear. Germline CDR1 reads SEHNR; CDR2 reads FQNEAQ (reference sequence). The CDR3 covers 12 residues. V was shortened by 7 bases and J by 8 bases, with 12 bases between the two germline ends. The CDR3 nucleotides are TGTGCCAGCACCTCAGATATTCATGAGCAGTTCTTC. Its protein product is CASTSDIHEQFF.

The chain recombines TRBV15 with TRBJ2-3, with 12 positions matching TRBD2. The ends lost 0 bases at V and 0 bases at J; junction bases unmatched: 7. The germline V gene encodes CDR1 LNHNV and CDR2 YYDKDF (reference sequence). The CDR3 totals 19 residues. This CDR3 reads CATSRDLASGGASTDTQYF. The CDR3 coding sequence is TGTGCCACCAGCAGAGATTTGGCTAGCGGGGGGGCTAGCACAGATACGCAGTATTTT. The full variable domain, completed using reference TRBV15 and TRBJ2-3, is DAMVIQNPRYQVTQFGKPVTLSCSQTLNHNVMYWYQQKSSQAPKLLFHYYDKDFNNEADTPDNFQSRRPNTSFCFLDIRSPGLGDTAMYLCATSRDLASGGASTDTQYFGPGTRLTVL.

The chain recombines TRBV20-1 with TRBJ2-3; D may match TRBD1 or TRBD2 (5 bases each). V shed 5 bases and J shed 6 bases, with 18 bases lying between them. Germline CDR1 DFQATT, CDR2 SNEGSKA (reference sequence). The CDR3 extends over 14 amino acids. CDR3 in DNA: TGCAGTGCTCCCGGGGTAGTTGAGGGGGATACGCAGTATTTT. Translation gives CSAPGVVEGDTQYF.